This T cell receptor beta chain is drawn from a study of cytotoxic CD8 clonotypes in ibrutinib-treated CLL. Study details: Following treatment for a median roughly 12 months, range 6 to 36, response samples were then taken.

Some clones are missing from TCRdb's copy, which holds only in-frame ones; the method was immunoSEQ multiplex PCR. The data contain more than 150,000 clones, around 72% of them singletons. CDR1 is MNHEY, CDR2 SVGAGI, per germline. V lost 0 bases to trimming and J lost 7 bases; unmatched junction nucleotides: 9. The CDR3 totals 16 residues. In its sample, this clone was seen once. This material consisted of PBMCs, taken after 24 months of ibrutinib treatment. The gene calls are TRBV6-5 and TRBJ1-2, with 9 bases identical to TRBD1. The sequence was collected from a human donor with chronic lymphocytic leukemia. CDR3 in amino acids: CASSYSTGGGSTGYTF. In DNA, the CDR3 is TGTGCCAGCAGTTACTCGACAGGGGGTGGTTCAACTGGCTACACCTTC.